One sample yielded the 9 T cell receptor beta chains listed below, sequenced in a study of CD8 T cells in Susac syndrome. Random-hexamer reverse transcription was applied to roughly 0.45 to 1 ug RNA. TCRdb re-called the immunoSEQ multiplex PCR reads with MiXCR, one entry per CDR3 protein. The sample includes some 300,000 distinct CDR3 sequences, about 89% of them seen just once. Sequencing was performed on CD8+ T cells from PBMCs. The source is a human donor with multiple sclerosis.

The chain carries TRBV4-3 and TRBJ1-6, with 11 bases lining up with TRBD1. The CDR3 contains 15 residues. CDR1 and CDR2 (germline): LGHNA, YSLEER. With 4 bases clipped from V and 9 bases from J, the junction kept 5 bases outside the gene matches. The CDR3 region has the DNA TGCGCCAGCAGCCCAGGACAGGGGGCAAGTTCACCCCTCCACTTT. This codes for CASSPGQGASSPLHF.

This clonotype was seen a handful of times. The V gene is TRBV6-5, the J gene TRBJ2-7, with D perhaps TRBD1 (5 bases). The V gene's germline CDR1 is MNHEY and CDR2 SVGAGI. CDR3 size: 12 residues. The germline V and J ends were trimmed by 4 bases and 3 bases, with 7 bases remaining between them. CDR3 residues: CASSSGFYEQYF. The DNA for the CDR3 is TGTGCCAGCAGTTCAGGGTTCTACGAGCAGTACTTC.

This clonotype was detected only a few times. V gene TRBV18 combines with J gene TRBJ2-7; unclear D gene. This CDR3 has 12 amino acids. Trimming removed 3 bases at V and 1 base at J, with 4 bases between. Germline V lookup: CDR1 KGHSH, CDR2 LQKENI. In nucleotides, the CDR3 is TGTGCCAGCTCACCCCCTTCCTACGAGCAGTACTTC. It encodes CASSPPSYEQYF.

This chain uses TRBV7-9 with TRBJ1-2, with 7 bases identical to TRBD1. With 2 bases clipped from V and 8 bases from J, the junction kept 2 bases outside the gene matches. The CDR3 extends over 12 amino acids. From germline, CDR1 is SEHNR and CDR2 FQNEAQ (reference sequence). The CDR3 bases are TGTGCCAGCAGCTTAACAGGGGCCGGCTACACCTTC. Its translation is CASSLTGAGYTF.

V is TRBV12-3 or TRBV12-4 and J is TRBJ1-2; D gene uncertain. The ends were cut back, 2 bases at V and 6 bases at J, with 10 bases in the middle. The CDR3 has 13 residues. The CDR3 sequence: CASSLTVGDGYTF. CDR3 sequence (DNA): TGTGCCAGCAGTTTAACGGTCGGGGATGGCTACACCTTC.

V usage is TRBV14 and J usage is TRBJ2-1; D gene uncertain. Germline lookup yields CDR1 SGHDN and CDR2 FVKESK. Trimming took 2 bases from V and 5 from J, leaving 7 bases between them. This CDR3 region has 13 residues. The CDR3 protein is CASSQWADNEQFF. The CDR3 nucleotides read TGTGCCAGCAGCCAATGGGCGGACAATGAGCAGTTCTTC.

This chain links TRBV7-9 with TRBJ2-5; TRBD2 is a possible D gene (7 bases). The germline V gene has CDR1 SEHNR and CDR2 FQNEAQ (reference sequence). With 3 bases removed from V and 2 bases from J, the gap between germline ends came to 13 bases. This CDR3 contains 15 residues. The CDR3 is CASSFSGGAQETQYF. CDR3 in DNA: TGTGCCAGCAGCTTTAGTGGGGGGGCTCAAGAGACCCAGTACTTC.

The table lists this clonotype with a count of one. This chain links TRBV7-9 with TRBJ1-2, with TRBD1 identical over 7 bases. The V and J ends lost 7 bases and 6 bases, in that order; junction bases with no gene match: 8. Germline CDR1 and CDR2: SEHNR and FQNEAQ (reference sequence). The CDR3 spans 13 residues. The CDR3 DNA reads TGTGCCAGCAACCCCAAGACAGGGCATGGCTACACCTTC. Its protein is CASNPKTGHGYTF.

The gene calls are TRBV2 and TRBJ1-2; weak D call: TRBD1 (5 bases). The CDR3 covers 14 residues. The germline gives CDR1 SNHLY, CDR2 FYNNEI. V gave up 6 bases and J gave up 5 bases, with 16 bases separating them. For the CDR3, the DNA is TGTGCCAGCAGGATGGGGCAGGCGGATTATGGCTACACCTTC. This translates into CASRMGQADYGYTF.